This TCR beta chain was captured by sequencing in a study of OX40 agonist ivuxolimab in advanced cancers. Turning to the study itself: Prior therapy, whether anti-PD-1, anti-PD-L1 or anti-CTLA-4, was allowed, and roughly 41% had some.

This CDR3 region has 12 residues. Germline CDR1 reads SGHNT; CDR2 reads YENEEA. The V end lost 3 bases, the J end lost 2 bases, and 3 bases lay between the germline ends. The assay was immunoSEQ multiplex PCR, and TCRdb's table has in-frame clones only and misses some. The sample has roughly 50,000 clones, approximately 90% seen once. The genes are TRBV11-3 and TRBJ2-3, with unresolved D. The TCR comes from an adult with an advanced solid tumor such as melanoma, head and neck, liver or kidney cancer. Sequenced material: CD4+ or CD8+ T cells sorted from blood, taken in a trial of the OX40 agonist ivuxolimab. The DNA for the CDR3 is TGTGCCAGCAGCTTTTACACAGATACGCAGTATTTT. Translation gives CASSFYTDTQYF.